Listed below are T cell receptor beta chains from one sample, sequenced in a study of blood T cell repertoires in COVID-19. This table comes from immunoSEQ multiplex PCR, and its TCRdb copy is limited to in-frame clones, with some not included. The sample lists 130,000 to 150,000 clones; more than 75% were seen once. The sequenced sample consisted of peripheral blood. Receptor source: a man between 50 and 59 years old who had recovered from COVID-19. Each CDR3 is given without its conserved first and last residue.

TRBV10-1	ASSESKPGIGELF
TRBV7-7	ASSFSSQRWWGLLRETQY
TRBV19	ATSTSSGTDTQY
TRBV5-4	ASSLAGGPTGGYGYT
TRBV9	ASGNRAGNTIY
TRBV5-4	ASIKGGQKETQY
TRBV4-2	ASSQDGSGRVSYEQY
TRBV9	ASRRGGLADTQY
TRBV5-1	ASSKAGQVQETQY
TRBV4-2	ASSQMTGSSYEQY
TRBV29-1	SADRGDEQF
TRBV4-3	ASSQDPPGLRPVGEQF
TRBV11-3	ASSSGNYEQY
TRBV5-6	ASSLWGTGNTEAF
TRBV2	ASRFLSGPNEKLF
TRBV21-1	ASSKGGGTGLKNTEAF
TRBV11-3	ASTQAPSSYEQY
TRBV11-2	ASTALAGGNTGELF
TRBV11-2	ASRPGLARLTDTQY
TRBV30	AWMLRTGSYNNSPLH
TRBV7-2	ASSGAGNHNEQF
TRBV21-1	ASSKPHWGRGIVNQPQH
TRBV7-8	ASSLRGGGTNEQF
TRBV5-6	ASSYWTGEYGYT